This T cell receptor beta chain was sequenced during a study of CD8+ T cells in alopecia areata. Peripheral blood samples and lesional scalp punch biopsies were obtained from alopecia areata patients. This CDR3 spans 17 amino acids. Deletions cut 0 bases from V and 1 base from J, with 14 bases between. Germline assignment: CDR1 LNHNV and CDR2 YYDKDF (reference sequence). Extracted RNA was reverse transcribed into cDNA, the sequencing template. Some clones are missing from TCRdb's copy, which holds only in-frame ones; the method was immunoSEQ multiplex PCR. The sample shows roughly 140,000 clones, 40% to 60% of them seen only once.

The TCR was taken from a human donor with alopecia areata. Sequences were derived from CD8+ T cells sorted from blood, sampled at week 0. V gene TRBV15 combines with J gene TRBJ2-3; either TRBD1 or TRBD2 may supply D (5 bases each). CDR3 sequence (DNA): TGTGCCACCAGCAGAGATCTGTGGGGGTCCGGCACAGATACGCAGTATTTT. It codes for CATSRDLWGSGTDTQYF.